The next 5 T cell receptor beta chains were all read from a single sample in a study of identical twins. In TCRdb, the 5' RACE reads were re-called with MiXCR into one record per CDR3 protein. The sample lists roughly 700,000 distinct CDR3 sequences; 8.5% to 9.5% were seen once. Another study also made use of these data, one on yellow fever vaccine responses in identical twins.

Source material: PBMCs. These TCRs come from a woman between 18 and 30 years old in good health.

This clonotype was recorded many times. V gene TRBV12-3 or TRBV12-4 combines with J gene TRBJ2-7; no clear D. CDR3 length equals 13 residues. The V and J ends lost 5 bases and 4 bases respectively, with 12 bases between them. CDR3 nucleotide sequence: TGTGCCAGCAGTACCAGCTATGCTTACGAGCAGTACTTC. Translated: CASSTSYAYEQYF.

The chain links TRBV27 to TRBJ2-5, with D uncertain. V lost 6 bases to trimming and J lost 2 bases, with 16 bases between them. This CDR3 has 15 residues. CDR1 MNHEY and CDR2 SMNVEV come from the germline V gene (reference sequence). Here the CDR3 DNA reads TGTGCCAGCAGCCTGGTGCATGGGTATCAAGAGACCCAGTACTTC. Amino acids: CASSLVHGYQETQYF.

CDR3 loop: CASSRDLGETQYF. CDR3 nucleotides: TGTGCCAGCAGCCGGGACCTAGGGGAGACCCAGTACTTC. This rearrangement joins TRBV7-3 to TRBJ2-5, with D possibly called TRBD1 or TRBD2 (5 bases each). The germline V gene encodes CDR1 SGHTA and CDR2 FQGTGA. V lost 5 bases and J lost 5, with 12 bases in between. The CDR3 sequence is 13 residues long.

V and J are TRBV28 and TRBJ2-5, with D possibly TRBD2 on 6 matching bases. Germline V lookup: CDR1 MDHEN, CDR2 SYDVKM. The CDR3 consists of 16 residues. Between the trimmed V and J ends, which lost 2 bases and 7 bases, there was a span of 20 bases. The CDR3 sequence is CASSLQPRDLGGTQYF. The DNA for the CDR3 is TGTGCCAGCAGTTTACAGCCCCGGGACCTCGGGGGGACCCAGTACTTC. Drawing the rest from reference TRBV28 and TRBJ2-5, the complete variable domain is DVKVTQSSRYLVKRTGEKVFLECVQDMDHENMFWYRQDPGLGLRLIYFSYDVKMKEKGDIPEGYSVSREKKERFSLILESASTNQTSMYLCASSLQPRDLGGTQYFGPGTRLLVL.

The table lists this clonotype with a few counts. CDR3 region: CATLPDREASSPLHF. The DNA of the CDR3 is TGTGCCACGCTACCTGACAGGGAGGCAAGTTCACCCCTCCACTTT. This rearrangement joins TRBV10-3 to TRBJ1-6; TRBD1 agrees at 7 bases. This CDR3 is 15 amino acids long. CDR1 is ENHRY and CDR2 is SYGVKD in the germline V gene. With 10 bases clipped from V and 9 bases from J, the junction kept 15 bases outside the gene matches.